This is a list of T cell receptor beta chains from one sample in a study of CD8+ T cells in alopecia areata. Libraries were prepared by immunoSEQ multiplex PCR; TCRdb keeps only in-frame clonotypes and omits some of them. The table records some 240,000 clones, about 53% of them present only once. Sequenced material: CD4+ T cells sorted from blood, taken at week 0. Source of these receptors: a human donor with alopecia areata. Both conserved end residues are part of each CDR3. D genes are given only for firm matches. Not all rows give a size; the values are once, few, many and, for expanded clones, a class.

>TRBV23-1|NA|TRBD1|TRBJ2-4
TGCGCCAGCAGTCAATTATCGGACAGGGGCATTCAGTACTTC
CASSQLSDRGIQYF
>TRBV7-8|NA|NA|TRBJ2-7
TGTGCCAGCAGCTTAGACCCAACATACGAGCAGTACTTC
CASSLDPTYEQYF
>TRBV5-1|NA|TRBD1|TRBJ2-7
TGCGCCAGCACCCCCCAACCCATACAGGGGGGAAGCTCCTACGAGCAGTACTTC
CASTPQPIQGGSSYEQYF
>TRBV5-6|NA|NA|TRBJ2-5
TGTGCCAGCAGCTTAATTCATGGAGGGCAAGAGACCCAGTACTTC
CASSLIHGGQETQYF
>TRBV19|NA|NA|TRBJ2-2
TGTGCCAGTAGTATAGTGAGATTTGCGAACACCGGGGAGCTGTTTTTT
CASSIVRFANTGELFF
>TRBV7-9|NA|TRBD2|TRBJ2-1
TGTGCCAGCAGCTTAAGAGGACTAGACCGTTATTTCTTC
CASSLRGLDRYFF
>TRBV5-4|NA|NA|TRBJ1-2
TGTGCCAGCAGCTTGTCTAACTATGCTAACTATGGCTACACCTTC
CASSLSNYANYGYTF
>TRBV25-1|NA|NA|TRBJ1-6
TGTGCCAGCAGGGTAGGCAGTTCACCCCTCCACTTT
CASRVGSSPLHF
>TRBV30|NA|NA|TRBJ1-2
TGTGCCTGGAGTAATACCAACTATGGCTACACCTTC
CAWSNTNYGYTF
>TRBV9|NA|NA|TRBJ1-4
TGTGCCAGCAGCGTTGGCTACCGACAGAATGAAAAACTGTTTTTT
CASSVGYRQNEKLFF
>TRBV30|NA|NA|TRBJ1-1
TGTGCCTGGACGGGGGGGGCCGACACTGAAGCTTTCTTT
CAWTGGADTEAFF
>TRBV6-5|NA|TRBD2|TRBJ2-1
TGTGCCAGCAGTTTCCTAGCGGGAGTCGACAGTGAGCAGTTCTTC
CASSFLAGVDSEQFF
>TRBV29-1|few|NA|TRBJ2-2
TGCAGCGTTGAAGGGTGGACCCCCGGGGAGCTGTTTTTT
CSVEGWTPGELFF
>TRBV29-1|NA|NA|TRBJ1-1
TGCAGCGTTGGGGTCATTCAGCGACGGAACACTGAAGCTTTCTTT
CSVGVIQRRNTEAFF
>TRBV7-9|NA|NA|TRBJ2-7
TGTGCCAGCAGCCATGGAGGGATCTACGAGCAGTACTTC
CASSHGGIYEQYF
>TRBV20-1|few|NA|TRBJ1-1
TGCAGTGCTAGGGAGGACACTGAAGCTTTCTTT
CSAREDTEAFF
>TRBV5-1|NA|TRBD2|TRBJ2-5
TGCGCCAGCAGCTTGGGGTCTAGCGGGAACCAAGAGACCCAGTACTTC
CASSLGSSGNQETQYF
>TRBV11-2|NA|TRBD2|TRBJ2-2
TGTGCCAGCAGGGCACTAGCGGGGGCGCTAACCGGGGAGCTGTTTTTT
CASRALAGALTGELFF
>TRBV27|NA|NA|TRBJ1-4
TGTGCCAGCAGTTTTCGTCCAGGTGTCCGTGAAAAACTGTTTTTT
CASSFRPGVREKLFF
>TRBV29-1|few|TRBD2|TRBJ2-3
TGCAGCGGCAGCGGGAGAGTCACAGATACGCAGTATTTT
CSGSGRVTDTQYF
>TRBV7-8|NA|NA|TRBJ1-2
TGTGCCAGCAGACCACCCCTGAGCCTATCCAACTATGGCTACACCTTC
CASRPPLSLSNYGYTF
>TRBV5-1|once|NA|TRBJ1-1
TGCGCCAGCAGCTTGAACTCAGGGGACACTGAAGCTTTCTTT
CASSLNSGDTEAFF
>TRBV30|once|NA|TRBJ1-3
TGTGCCTGGACCCCCGGACGGGTCTCTGGAAACACCATATATTTT
CAWTPGRVSGNTIYF
>TRBV29-1|many|NA|TRBJ1-2
TGCAGCGTCTACCTCGCAGTGGGGAACTATGGCTACACCTTC
CSVYLAVGNYGYTF
>TRBV7-7|few|NA|TRBJ2-3
TGTGCTAGCAGCTTTCGGCGGACTAGCACAGATACGCAGTATTTT
CASSFRRTSTDTQYF
>TRBV5-1|NA|NA|TRBJ1-4
TGCGCCAGCAGCTTGGACAGACCTAATGAAAAACTGTTTTTT
CASSLDRPNEKLFF
>TRBV30|NA|NA|TRBJ1-5
TGTGCCTGGAGTGTCACTGACAATCAGCCCCAGCATTTT
CAWSVTDNQPQHF
>TRBV6-5|NA|NA|TRBJ2-7
TGTGCCAGCAGTGACTTTTACGAGCAGTACTTC
CASSDFYEQYF
>TRBV5-1|NA|TRBD2|TRBJ2-3
TGCGCCAGCAGGACTAGCGGGGGCACAGATACGCAGTATTTT
CASRTSGGTDTQYF
>TRBV4-2|NA|NA|TRBJ1-2
TGTGCCAGCAGCCCCCGGAACTTGGTTGATGGCTACACCTTC
CASSPRNLVDGYTF
>TRBV6-5|NA|NA|TRBJ2-6
TGTGCCAGCAGGAGGGACTCCTCTGGGGCCAACGTCCTGACTTTC
CASRRDSSGANVLTF
>TRBV5-1|NA|NA|TRBJ2-5
TGCGCCAGCAGCCGGCTAGGGGGAGCCCAATCGAGAGAGACCCAGTACTTC
CASSRLGGAQSRETQYF
>TRBV30|few|TRBD1|TRBJ1-5
TGTGCCTGGGCTACAGGGGGCAATCAGCCCCAGCATTTT
CAWATGGNQPQHF
>TRBV5-1|NA|NA|TRBJ2-3
TGCGCCAGCAGCTTGGACCTTCTTTCGGATACGCAGTATTTT
CASSLDLLSDTQYF
>TRBV5-1|few|TRBD1|TRBJ2-3
TGCGCCAGCAGCGGGACAGGTTTACCCTCTGATACGCAGTATTTT
CASSGTGLPSDTQYF
>TRBV5-1|NA|NA|TRBJ2-2
TGCGCCAGCAGCCCGGACGGGAACACCGGGGAGCTGTTTTTT
CASSPDGNTGELFF
>TRBV30|few|NA|TRBJ2-4
TGTGCCTGGAGTGGACGCATTCAGTACTTC
CAWSGRIQYF
>TRBV7-3|NA|NA|TRBJ1-1
TGTGCCAGCAGCTTAACTCCGGACCTTGAAGCTTTCTTT
CASSLTPDLEAFF
>TRBV13|NA|NA|TRBJ2-1
TGTGCCAGCAGCTCAGGACGGACAGATTCCTACAATGAGCAGTTCTTC
CASSSGRTDSYNEQFF
>TRBV4-1|few|TRBD1|TRBJ2-1
TGCGCCAGCAGCCAGAACTTACAGGGGTTTGAGCAGTTCTTC
CASSQNLQGFEQFF
>TRBV7-8|NA|TRBD1|TRBJ2-1
TGTGCCAGCCTCCCTCGAAGGGACAGTTACAATGAGCAGTTCTTC
CASLPRRDSYNEQFF
>TRBV7-3|NA|NA|TRBJ2-1
TGTGCCAGCAGCACAACCGGGACACAGGGCAATGAGCAGTTCTTC
CASSTTGTQGNEQFF
>TRBV4-1|NA|NA|TRBJ1-3
TGCGCCAGCAGCCAGGACCACATCCCTGGAAACACCATATATTTT
CASSQDHIPGNTIYF
>TRBV10-3|few|TRBD1|TRBJ1-4
TGTGCCATCTCCGGGACAGCGAATAATGAAAAACTGTTTTTT
CAISGTANNEKLFF
>TRBV5-1|NA|TRBD1|TRBJ2-7
TGCGCCAGCAGCTTACAGGGGGGATCCTACGAGCAGTACTTC
CASSLQGGSYEQYF
>TRBV6-1|NA|NA|TRBJ2-7
TGTGCCAGCAGTGAAAGGGGAGGAAGGGACAGAGCCTACGAGCAGTACTTC
CASSERGGRDRAYEQYF
>TRBV11-2|many|NA|TRBJ2-7
TGTGCCAGCAGCTTAGGACATTCGTCCTACGAGCAGTACTTC
CASSLGHSSYEQYF
>TRBV30|NA|NA|TRBJ1-1
TGTGCCTGGACCCCGCGCGGACGGCAGAACACTGAAGCTTTCTTT
CAWTPRGRQNTEAFF
>TRBV29-1|few|NA|TRBJ1-2
TGCAGCGCTAAAGTCGCGGGAGGCGGCTACACCTTC
CSAKVAGGGYTF
>TRBV7-8|few|TRBD2|TRBJ2-3
TGTGCCAGCAGCTTACGGGGACTAGATCCAGATACGCAGTATTTT
CASSLRGLDPDTQYF
>TRBV7-9|NA|TRBD1|TRBJ2-3
TGTGCCAGCAGCTTGGGACAGAGCCCAGATACGCAGTATTTT
CASSLGQSPDTQYF
>TRBV30|NA|TRBD2|TRBJ2-3
TGTGCCTGCTCTAGCGGGGGGGCGGTAGATACGCAGTATTTT
CACSSGGAVDTQYF
>TRBV30|few|TRBD2|TRBJ2-1
TGTGCCTGGAATAGCGGGAGGGCAGACGAGCAGTTCTTC
CAWNSGRADEQFF
>TRBV9|NA|TRBD1|TRBJ2-5
TGTGCCAGCAGCGTAAGGGGGCGGGAGACCCAGTACTTC
CASSVRGRETQYF
>TRBV7-9|NA|NA|TRBJ2-7
TGTGCCAGCAGCCCGGCCCGGGGCAGGCACGAGCAGTACTTC
CASSPARGRHEQYF
>TRBV30|NA|NA|TRBJ1-5
TGTGCCTGGAGTGACCTTGGGGGCAATCAGCCCCAGCATTTT
CAWSDLGGNQPQHF
>TRBV11-2|few|NA|TRBJ1-2
TGTGCCAGCAGCTTAGAGCGGGACATCGGTGGCTACACCTTC
CASSLERDIGGYTF
>TRBV6-6|NA|TRBD1|TRBJ2-1
TGTGCCAGCAGTTCCTCAGGGACAGGGGGTGAGCAGTTCTTC
CASSSSGTGGEQFF
>TRBV30|NA|TRBD1|TRBJ2-3
TGTGCCTGGGGACAGGGAGTGAGCACAGATACGCAGTATTTT
CAWGQGVSTDTQYF